This T cell receptor (beta chain) was captured by sequencing in a study of CXCR3-negative and CXCR3-positive naive CD8 T cells. Points from the study as a whole: The TRB CDR3s that CXCR3-positive naive cells carried were more hydrophobic than those of CXCR3-negative naive cells. Diversity proved comparably high across both naive subsets and much lower in memory CD8+ cells.

CD45RO-CCR7+CD27+CD95- characterized naive CD8+ T cells. UMI-labeled TRB cDNA libraries were prepared by 5' RACE. TCRdb reprocessed the 5' RACE reads and reports one entry per CDR3 protein, with no DNA. This sample's table has nearly 90,000 distinct CDR3 sequences. The germline CDR1 and CDR2 sequences are MDHEN and SYDVKM. The CDR3 has 16 amino acids. As for this clonotype: The antigen remains unidentified.

This chain links TRBV28 with TRBJ2-1; without DNA, the TCRdb call of TRBD2 cannot be checked. This receptor was taken from a human donor in good health. Some clones in this sample may be carry-over from other donors' samples. Sequencing used naive CXCR3+ CD8+ T cells from blood. Documented subset: CD45RO-CCR7+CD27+CD95- naive CD8+ T cells expressing CXCR3 (TNR3+). The CDR3: CASSLGGLAVEDEQFF. The full variable domain, in which reference TRBV28 and TRBJ2-1 provide the parts outside the CDR3, is DVKVTQSSRYLVKRTGEKVFLECVQDMDHENMFWYRQDPGLGLRLIYFSYDVKMKEKGDIPEGYSVSREKKERFSLILESASTNQTSMYLCASSLGGLAVEDEQFFGPGTRLTVL.